These T cell receptor beta chains were read from a single sample in a study of T cell responses to AZD1222 COVID-19 vaccine. This table comes from immunoSEQ multiplex PCR, and its TCRdb copy is limited to in-frame clones, with some not included. The repertoire holds roughly 200,000 clones, with around 93% as singletons. Sequencing was performed on peripheral blood, taken on day 0 of MenACWY control vaccination. These receptor sequences come from an adult in good health. Each CDR3 is given with its conserved first and last residue. Fields, in order: clone size, D gene, J gene, V gene, CDR3 protein, CDR3 DNA. A D gene is named only where the DNA matches it firmly. Rows may omit the clone size; those that give it use once, few, many or a size class.

clone size: -; D gene: TRBD1; J gene: TRBJ1-3; V gene: TRBV19; CDR3 protein: CASTPWTGFENTIYF; CDR3 DNA: TGTGCCAGTACCCCCTGGACAGGGTTCGAAAACACCATATATTTT
clone size: -; D gene: -; J gene: TRBJ2-3; V gene: TRBV3-1/TRBV3-2; CDR3 protein: CASSLSMDTQYF; CDR3 DNA: TGTGCCAGCAGCCTTAGTATGGATACGCAGTATTTT
clone size: -; D gene: -; J gene: TRBJ2-5; V gene: TRBV7-9; CDR3 protein: CASSYASNTQYF; CDR3 DNA: TGTGCCAGCAGCTACGCAAGTAACACCCAGTACTTC
clone size: -; D gene: -; J gene: TRBJ2-5; V gene: TRBV3-1/TRBV3-2; CDR3 protein: CASSPTGRQETQYF; CDR3 DNA: TGTGCCAGCAGCCCTACAGGGAGACAAGAGACCCAGTACTTC
clone size: -; D gene: -; J gene: TRBJ1-2; V gene: TRBV9; CDR3 protein: CASSVGPTAYGYTF; CDR3 DNA: TGTGCCAGCAGCGTAGGTCCGACGGCGTATGGCTACACCTTC
clone size: few; D gene: -; J gene: TRBJ1-2; V gene: TRBV7-2; CDR3 protein: CASSLGTAANYGYTF; CDR3 DNA: TGTGCCAGCAGCTTAGGGACAGCAGCTAACTATGGCTACACCTTC
clone size: -; D gene: -; J gene: TRBJ1-2; V gene: TRBV7-2; CDR3 protein: CASSPARASYGYTF; CDR3 DNA: TGTGCCAGCAGCCCCGCCAGGGCATCCTATGGCTACACCTTC
clone size: -; D gene: -; J gene: TRBJ2-3; V gene: TRBV13; CDR3 protein: CASSFSTDTQYF; CDR3 DNA: TGTGCCAGCAGCTTCAGCACAGATACGCAGTATTTT
clone size: -; D gene: -; J gene: TRBJ1-5; V gene: TRBV5-4; CDR3 protein: CASSPPTEPCQPQHF; CDR3 DNA: TGTGCCAGCAGCCCACCGACAGAGCCCTGTCAGCCCCAGCATTTT
clone size: -; D gene: -; J gene: TRBJ1-1; V gene: TRBV6-4; CDR3 protein: CASRRQEGGTEAFF; CDR3 DNA: TGTGCCAGCAGGCGACAGGAGGGAGGGACTGAAGCTTTCTTT
clone size: -; D gene: TRBD1; J gene: TRBJ2-1; V gene: TRBV5-1; CDR3 protein: CASSQTRTGVNEQFF; CDR3 DNA: TGCGCCAGCAGCCAAACTAGGACAGGGGTTAATGAGCAGTTCTTC
clone size: -; D gene: TRBD1; J gene: TRBJ1-2; V gene: TRBV6-5; CDR3 protein: CASSYLDRGHGYTF; CDR3 DNA: TGTGCCAGCAGTTACCTGGACAGGGGGCATGGCTACACCTTC
clone size: -; D gene: -; J gene: TRBJ1-2; V gene: TRBV19; CDR3 protein: CASRDVGGYTF; CDR3 DNA: TGTGCCAGTAGGGACGTAGGGGGCTACACCTTC
clone size: -; D gene: TRBD2; J gene: TRBJ2-1; V gene: TRBV7-2; CDR3 protein: CATSGGQTYNEQFF; CDR3 DNA: TGTGCCACCAGCGGGGGGCAAACCTACAATGAGCAGTTCTTC
clone size: -; D gene: TRBD1; J gene: TRBJ2-4; V gene: TRBV7-9; CDR3 protein: CASSLEGQLAKNIQYF; CDR3 DNA: TGTGCCAGCAGCTTAGAGGGACAGTTAGCCAAAAACATTCAGTACTTC
clone size: -; D gene: -; J gene: TRBJ1-2; V gene: TRBV6-5; CDR3 protein: CASSSNTNYGYTF; CDR3 DNA: TGTGCCAGCAGTTCGAACACAAACTATGGCTACACCTTC
clone size: -; D gene: TRBD1; J gene: TRBJ2-1; V gene: TRBV5-1; CDR3 protein: CASSLGRQGPYNEQFF; CDR3 DNA: TGCGCCAGCAGCTTGGGGCGACAGGGGCCCTACAATGAGCAGTTCTTC
clone size: few; D gene: -; J gene: TRBJ1-2; V gene: TRBV6-6; CDR3 protein: CASSYRVGGASDGYTF; CDR3 DNA: TGTGCCAGCAGTTACCGCGTCGGGGGCGCTTCGGATGGCTACACCTTC
clone size: -; D gene: -; J gene: TRBJ1-5; V gene: TRBV7-2; CDR3 protein: CASSLGSDSNQPQHF; CDR3 DNA: TGTGCCAGCAGCTTAGGCAGTGATAGCAATCAGCCCCAGCATTTT
clone size: -; D gene: -; J gene: TRBJ1-4; V gene: TRBV18; CDR3 protein: CASSPGSKEKLFF; CDR3 DNA: TGTGCCAGCTCACCCGGGTCTAAAGAAAAACTGTTTTTT
clone size: once; D gene: -; J gene: TRBJ1-5; V gene: TRBV28; CDR3 protein: CASSPGGAHSNQPQHF; CDR3 DNA: TGTGCCAGCAGTCCCGGGGGAGCACATAGCAATCAGCCCCAGCATTTT
clone size: -; D gene: -; J gene: TRBJ1-2; V gene: TRBV6-5; CDR3 protein: CAFDNDRGGYTF; CDR3 DNA: TGTGCCTTCGATAACGACCGGGGTGGCTACACCTTC
clone size: -; D gene: TRBD1; J gene: TRBJ1-6; V gene: TRBV19; CDR3 protein: CASLPRTGDSPLHF; CDR3 DNA: TGTGCCAGTTTACCTAGGACAGGCGATTCACCCCTCCACTTT
clone size: -; D gene: TRBD2; J gene: TRBJ2-7; V gene: TRBV7-9; CDR3 protein: CASSLAASGDEQYF; CDR3 DNA: TGTGCCAGCAGCTTGGCGGCTAGCGGGGACGAGCAGTACTTC
clone size: few; D gene: TRBD1; J gene: TRBJ1-2; V gene: TRBV6-5; CDR3 protein: CASSPRTGRNGYTF; CDR3 DNA: TGTGCCAGCAGTCCACGGACAGGGAGGAATGGCTACACCTTC
clone size: -; D gene: -; J gene: TRBJ1-1; V gene: TRBV29-1; CDR3 protein: CSAASVVGTEAFF; CDR3 DNA: TGCAGCGCCGCCAGCGTTGTGGGGACTGAAGCTTTCTTT
clone size: -; D gene: -; J gene: TRBJ2-5; V gene: TRBV5-4; CDR3 protein: CASSLAGAVGGETQYF; CDR3 DNA: TGTGCCAGCAGCTTGGCGGGAGCGGTTGGAGGAGAGACCCAGTACTTC
clone size: -; D gene: TRBD2; J gene: TRBJ2-1; V gene: TRBV6-2/TRBV6-3; CDR3 protein: CASSYLGTSGLYNEQFF; CDR3 DNA: TGTGCCAGCAGTTACCTAGGGACTAGCGGGCTATACAATGAGCAGTTCTTC
clone size: -; D gene: TRBD1; J gene: TRBJ1-1; V gene: TRBV25-1; CDR3 protein: CASRGQLNTEAFF; CDR3 DNA: TGTGCCAGCAGGGGACAGCTGAACACTGAAGCTTTCTTT
clone size: -; D gene: -; J gene: TRBJ1-2; V gene: TRBV5-1; CDR3 protein: CASRMSGVNYGYTF; CDR3 DNA: TGCGCCAGCAGGATGTCGGGGGTCAACTATGGCTACACCTTC
clone size: -; D gene: TRBD2; J gene: TRBJ2-3; V gene: TRBV19; CDR3 protein: CASSRTSGGPTDTQYF; CDR3 DNA: TGTGCCAGTAGTAGAACTAGCGGGGGGCCCACAGATACGCAGTATTTT
clone size: -; D gene: -; J gene: TRBJ1-1; V gene: TRBV4-1; CDR3 protein: CASSHATVTEAFF; CDR3 DNA: TGCGCCAGCAGCCACGCGACCGTCACTGAAGCTTTCTTT
clone size: few; D gene: TRBD2; J gene: TRBJ2-5; V gene: TRBV7-7; CDR3 protein: CASSLGRLAGAQETQYF; CDR3 DNA: TGTGCTAGCAGCTTAGGTAGACTAGCGGGGGCCCAAGAGACCCAGTACTTC
clone size: few; D gene: -; J gene: TRBJ1-5; V gene: TRBV18; CDR3 protein: CASSPNRVGNQPQHF; CDR3 DNA: TGTGCCAGCTCACCAAACAGGGTCGGGAATCAGCCCCAGCATTTT
clone size: -; D gene: -; J gene: TRBJ1-4; V gene: TRBV28; CDR3 protein: CASISNEKLFF; CDR3 DNA: TGTGCCAGCATATCGAACGAAAAACTGTTTTTT